This TCR beta chain was recorded in a study of T cell responses to AZD1222 COVID-19 vaccine. Here immunoSEQ multiplex PCR was the method, and the copy in TCRdb shows in-frame clones only, minus some. This sample carries roughly 160,000 clones, approximately 92% of them seen once, and the ten largest clones take 1.6%. General study findings and limits: The study found Spike-specific TCR breadth and depth rose after two AZD1222 doses.

CDR3 size: 15 residues. V was trimmed by 6 bases and J by 1 base, leaving 13 bases between them. Germline V gives CDR1 MNHEY, CDR2 SVGAGI. With regard to this clone: Its antigen is not identified.

V is TRBV6-5 and J is TRBJ1-5; D may be TRBD1 (6 bases). The TCR was taken from an adult in good health. Specimen: peripheral blood, collected on day 0 of AZD1222 vaccination. CDR3 sequence: CASRLYDRSNQPQHF. CDR3 coding DNA: TGTGCCAGCAGACTATACGACAGGAGCAATCAGCCCCAGCATTTT.